Listed here is a single T cell receptor (beta chain). The method was immunoSEQ multiplex PCR; TCRdb's version includes in-frame clones alone and lacks a portion of them. The data show roughly 530,000 clones, with about 96% seen just once and 0.06% held by the top ten. The germline V gene encodes CDR1 MGHRA and CDR2 YSYEKL. V was clipped by 1 base and J by 8 bases, with 8 bases between them. The CDR3 spans 12 residues. Investigators divided CD4+ cells into CD45RA+ naive and CD45RA-negative memory subsets. The sample comes from a study of shared clonotypes between healthy human individuals. The chain combines TRBV4-1 with TRBJ1-1; D remains unclear. The sequence was obtained from a woman in her twenties or thirties in good health. The sample comprised naive CD4+ T cells sorted from blood. As for subset: CD45RA+ positively selected. CDR3 in amino acids: CASSQVLGEAFF. The CDR3 DNA follows: TGCGCCAGCAGCCAAGTATTGGGGGAAGCTTTCTTT.